This TCR beta chain was found in a study of OX40 agonist ivuxolimab in advanced cancers. General study findings and limits: Low normalized clonal expansion also occurred in some nonresponding patients.

The assay was immunoSEQ multiplex PCR, and TCRdb's table has in-frame clones only and misses some. The data contain about 63,000 clones, 80% to 90% of them singletons. This CDR3 region has 11 residues. The germline V gene has CDR1 SEHNR and CDR2 FQNEAQ (reference sequence). Trimming took off 1 base at V and 9 bases at J, with 4 bases between the two ends. As concerns this clone: What it binds is unknown.

The origin of this receptor is an adult with an advanced solid tumor such as melanoma, head and neck, liver or kidney cancer. The chain has TRBV7-9 and TRBJ1-5, with D unclear. Here the sequenced sample was CD4+ or CD8+ T cells sorted from blood, taken in a trial of the OX40 agonist ivuxolimab. CDR3 sequence (DNA): TGTGCCAGCAGCTTAGGGGGGCCCCAGCATTTT. The encoded protein is CASSLGGPQHF.